This T cell receptor (beta chain) came from a study of shared clonotypes between healthy human individuals. At the level of the study: There were three CD4 naive, three CD4 memory, two CD8 naive and one CD8 memory plates per donor.

Researchers partitioned CD4+ cells into CD45RA+ naive and CD45RA-negative memory subsets. Deep-level running was used for the assay. Sequencing used immunoSEQ multiplex PCR; TCRdb keeps in-frame clones, though not all of them. Of around 1,000,000 clones in the sample, 77% were seen once. The source is a man between 18 and 29 years old in good health. Some clones in this sample may be carry-over from other donors' samples. Sequenced sample: memory CD4+ T cells from PBMCs. The subset here: CD45RA-negative fraction.

CDR3 sequence: CASSQDPPRGRFSGANVLTF. The CDR3 DNA sequence: TGTGCCAGCAGCCAAGATCCCCCCAGGGGGCGATTCTCTGGGGCCAACGTCCTGACTTTC. This sequence joins TRBV4-2 and TRBJ2-6; 8 bases agree with TRBD1. Trimming took 0 bases from V and 0 from J; bases not matched to a gene: 10. CDR1 and CDR2 from the germline V gene are LGHNA and YNFKEQ. The CDR3 runs to 20 residues.